This TCR beta chain appears in the sequencing data of a study of early T cells in non-severe SARS-CoV-2 infection (dated by TCRdb to the early 2020s). Study-level background: Because TCR sequencing was done on bulk RNA from unsorted whole blood, the alpha and beta chains could not be paired.

Turning to this clonotype: Its antigen is not yet known. Per-base qualities were not stored, and no clone one base away is much larger.

The CDR3 numbers 13 residues from cysteine through phenylalanine. The only DNA kept is the CDR3, 39 bases in frame from the first base. The germline V gene yields SGHTA for CDR1 and FQGTGA for CDR2. For this chain, trimming is 5 bases at the V end and 3 bases at the J end, and the number of junction bases without a gene match is 2. Library preparation was by 5' RACE. Sequencing was carried out with a NextSeq 500. To correct for sequencing error and PCR bias, the TCR library protocol tagged individual cDNA molecules with unique molecular identifiers. TCR alpha and beta chains were both sequenced, and the abundances of alpha and beta sequences in each sample were closely correlated with each other. Per the authors' processing: V gene, J gene and CDR3 annotation of TCR sequences was performed with Decombinator V4. TCRs were defined as expanded if a significant change between any two time points was detected under a Poisson model with p below 0.0001. TCR abundances were normalised to the total number of TCRs sequenced in each sample and reported as counts per million. MAIT TCRs were defined by TRAV1-2 paired with TRAJ12, TRAJ20 or TRAJ33, and iNKT TCRs by TRAV10 paired with TRAJ18. VDJdb, accessed on 1 November 2021, was searched for TCRs annotated for CMV, EBV and SARS-CoV-2, and TCRs annotated for more than one antigen were excluded. TCRdb handled the public reads itself, with Q25 trimming in fastp and clone calling in MiXCR, and kept productive beta chains. Each CDR3 protein appears once, grouped with its most common genes and DNA. TCRdb, rather than the study authors, made the V and J calls. Recorded for this sample are about 90,000 distinct CDR3 sequences; 10% to 15% of them occurred a single time. Approximately 4.7% of the sample is held by the ten biggest clonotypes.

A case-control design nested within a healthcare worker cohort in London, UK, was used, with weekly nasopharyngeal swab PCR tests and blood sampling performed. Healthcare workers were recruited between 23 and 31 March 2020, during the week of the UK lockdown, and were followed weekly for up to about 15 weeks. The research as a whole found: VDJdb matching was skewed toward anti-spike CD8 responses and likely underestimated virus-specific expansions, missing private and CD4 specificities.

This receptor chain uses TRBV7-3 and TRBJ1-1, and 8 bases in between align with TRBD1. This TCR was recovered from an adult who was a healthcare worker with PCR-confirmed SARS-CoV-2 infection or an uninfected control (not recorded which). The source material was whole blood, sampled at baseline. This receptor carries the CDR3 CASSQDRDTEAFF. The base sequence is TGTGCCAGCAGCCAGGACAGGGACACTGAAGCTTTCTTT.